Included here is one TCR beta chain sequence, with context. The protocol was immunoSEQ multiplex PCR, while the TCRdb copy is restricted to in-frame clones and leaves out a portion. The sample consists of nearly 1 million clones, 76% of them appearing once. V gave up 0 bases and J gave up 3 bases, with 11 bases separating them. The V gene's germline CDR1 is LGHNA and CDR2 YSLEER. The CDR3 covers 15 residues. These data are taken from a study of shared clonotypes between healthy human individuals. The sequence came from a man aged 18 to 29 in good health. Sequencing was performed on memory CD4+ T cells sorted from blood. Noted subset: CD45RA-negative fraction. V usage is TRBV4-3 and J usage is TRBJ1-1; D unclear. The CDR3 region has the DNA TGCGCCAGCAGCCAAGATTTCCTAGTGGACACTGAAGCTTTCTTT. It specifies CASSQDFLVDTEAFF.